The clone carrying this TCR beta chain was counted many times. Its antigen is not known. The CDR3 spans 15 residues. CDR1 MDHEN and CDR2 SYDVKM come from the germline V gene. V dropped 8 bases and J dropped 13 bases, with 27 bases sitting between them. This specimen comes from a study of T-cell reconstitution after alpha-beta-depleted transplantation in children. Regarding the study as a whole: Diversity of TCRbeta at day 60 was high in some patients, arising from surviving recipient T cells and thymic progenitors. Once a year had passed after transplant, T-cell counts and diversity came mostly from newly produced T cells.

The TCRbeta library incorporated unique molecular identifiers. TCRdb re-called the PCR reads through MiXCR, storing one row per CDR3 protein. The table lists some 550,000 distinct CDR3 sequences, approximately 22% of them singletons. The rearrangement links TRBV28 to TRBJ2-1; TRBD1 or TRBD2 may be the D gene (5 bases each). The clonotype comes from a boy under two years old who had a stem cell transplant for acute myeloid leukemia, so the T cells may come from the graft donor. The sequences come from PBMCs, mostly from graft donor cells, collected 360 days after TCRalphabeta/CD19-depleted stem cell transplant. The CDR3 loop is CASVGGGAPLLEQFF. The CDR3 bases are TGTGCCAGCGTAGGTGGGGGAGCCCCCCTCCTGGAACAGTTCTTC.